The 17 T cell receptor beta chains below come from one sample, sequenced in a study of T cells in localized non-small cell lung cancer. TCRdb keeps only in-frame clones here, not all; method: immunoSEQ multiplex PCR. Of some 140,000 clones listed, roughly 90% are singletons. The sequencing here drew on peripheral blood, taken before any cancer treatment. These receptors came from a female donor older than 55 with stage I lung adenocarcinoma.

The CDR3 here is CASSPQGTDTQYF. In DNA form, the CDR3 reads TGCGCCAGCAGTCCACAGGGGACAGATACGCAGTATTTT. The chain links TRBV5-1 to TRBJ2-3, with 7 bases matching TRBD1. The J segment lost 3 bases and the V segment lost 5 bases, leaving 3 bases of the junction unmatched. Germline V gene sequence: CDR1 SGHRS, CDR2 YFSETQ. This CDR3 region has 13 residues.

This clone was observed a single time. The V gene is TRBV2, the J gene TRBJ2-7, with 10 bases identical to TRBD1. With 5 bases clipped from V and 6 bases from J, the junction kept 4 bases outside the gene matches. CDR3 length: 13 amino acids. The germline V gene encodes CDR1 SNHLY and CDR2 FYNNEI. CDR3 nucleotide sequence: TGTGCCAGCAGTCGGGACAGGGGCCCCGAGCAGTACTTC. Its translation: CASSRDRGPEQYF.

The genes are TRBV28 and TRBJ1-3; D remains ambiguous. Germline V gene sequence: CDR1 MDHEN, CDR2 SYDVKM. CDR3 length: 18 amino acids. The V end lost 5 bases, the J end lost 1 base, and 21 bases lay between the germline ends. CDR3: CASSPSSGVRFSGNTIYF. The CDR3 DNA reads TGTGCCAGCAGTCCCTCGAGTGGCGTTCGGTTTTCTGGAAACACCATATATTTT.

The chain employs TRBV28 and TRBJ1-3; D gene unclear. The CDR3 is 10 amino acids. Germline V CDR1 and CDR2: MDHEN, SYDVKM. V was trimmed by 6 bases and J by 7 bases, leaving 4 bases between them. CDR3 sequence: CASRKNTIYF. CDR3 in DNA: TGTGCCAGCAGGAAGAACACCATATATTTT. Full variable domain (remainder filled in from reference TRBV28 and TRBJ1-3): DVKVTQSSRYLVKRTGEKVFLECVQDMDHENMFWYRQDPGLGLRLIYFSYDVKMKEKGDIPEGYSVSREKKERFSLILESASTNQTSMYLCASRKNTIYFGEGSWLTVV.

This rearrangement joins TRBV5-4 to TRBJ2-7; 7 bases are a match to TRBD1. V lost 4 bases and J lost 2; bases outside the gene matches: 6. The CDR3 spans 14 residues. Per germline, CDR1 SGHNT and CDR2 YYREEE (reference sequence). The CDR3 sequence is CASSPRDSPYEQYF. The CDR3 region has the DNA TGTGCCAGCAGCCCCCGGGACAGTCCCTACGAGCAGTACTTC.

Only a few counts were recorded for this clone. This chain joins TRBV30 and TRBJ1-1; a possible D gene is TRBD1 (5 bases). The V end lost 3 bases, the J end lost 9 bases, and 17 bases lay between the germline ends. The germline V gene has CDR1 GTSNPN and CDR2 SVGIG (reference sequence). The CDR3 runs to 13 residues. Here the CDR3 reads CAWRPLGPGKAFF. In nucleotides, the CDR3 is TGTGCCTGGAGACCCTTGGGGCCGGGGAAAGCTTTCTTT.

V is TRBV5-5 and J is TRBJ2-1; D possibly corresponds to TRBD2 (6 bases). This CDR3 comprises 13 residues. Deletions cut 7 bases from V and 4 bases from J, with 12 bases between. Germline V gene sequence: CDR1 SGHKS, CDR2 YYEKEE (reference sequence). The CDR3, as DNA: TGTGCCAGCGCGGCGGGAATGTACAATGAGCAGTTCTTC. Translating gives CASAAGMYNEQFF.

The V and J genes are TRBV6-1 and TRBJ2-7; no clear D gene. The V end lost 3 bases, the J end lost 2 bases, and 5 bases lay between the germline ends. Germline-derived CDR1 and CDR2 are MNHNS and SASEGT. This CDR3 is 12 amino acids long. The CDR3 DNA reads as TGTGCCAGCAGTGACTGGGCCTACGAGCAGTACTTC. It yields the protein CASSDWAYEQYF.

This chain links TRBV7-9 with TRBJ1-2, with 7 bases matching TRBD1. J was trimmed by 3 bases and V by 5 bases; bases with no gene match: 12. Germline loops: CDR1 SEHNR, CDR2 FQNEAQ (reference sequence). This CDR3 region has 16 residues. The CDR3 region is CASSRDSGNRDYGYTF. The CDR3 nucleotides are TGTGCCAGCAGCCGGGACAGTGGGAATAGGGACTATGGCTACACCTTC.

This clone was seen more than once but under ten times. V is TRBV28 and J is TRBJ1-4, with 7 positions matching TRBD1. This CDR3 is built from 15 residues. Looked up from germline, CDR1 is MDHEN and CDR2 is SYDVKM. V dropped 3 bases and J dropped 4; count of bases not matched to a gene: 5. CDR3 protein: CASSFPGQHNEKLFF. The CDR3 DNA reads TGTGCCAGCAGTTTCCCGGGACAGCATAATGAAAAACTGTTTTTT.

The CDR3 DNA sequence: TGTGCCAGCAGCCGTACTGGCGGGAGTAGGAATGAGCAGTTCTTC. This translates into CASSRTGGSRNEQFF. This rearrangement joins TRBV14 to TRBJ2-1; TRBD2 agrees at 7 bases. This CDR3 contains 15 residues. Trimming took 4 bases from V and 7 from J; bases not matched to a gene: 10. Germline CDR1 reads SGHDN; CDR2 reads FVKESK.

V and J are TRBV2 and TRBJ2-5; D unresolved. The end of the DNA fits TRBJ2-7 better, so the J call may be wrong. The CDR3 extends over 11 amino acids. The germline V gene encodes CDR1 SNHLY and CDR2 FYNNEI. The DNA for the CDR3 is TGTGCCAGCAGTGAAACCTACGAGCAGTACTTC. This sequence encodes CASSETYEQYF.

V is TRBV6-6 and J is TRBJ2-7, with D unclear. Germline values: CDR1 MNHNY, CDR2 SVGAGI (reference sequence). With 6 bases removed from V and 5 bases from J, the gap between germline ends came to 23 bases. The CDR3 has 16 amino acids. CDR3 region: CASSRASVGRPNEQYF. The CDR3 DNA reads TGTGCCAGCAGCCGCGCGTCCGTGGGCCGCCCGAACGAGCAGTACTTC.

With respect to this clone: One end of the junction does not line up with germline, which may come from a read error. The V call is TRBV5-6, the J call TRBJ2-7; 9 bases map to TRBD2. The CDR3 has 14 amino acids. Germline V gene lookup returns CDR1 SGHDT and CDR2 YYEEEE. The CDR3 loop is CASSLGMSTSGGNF. Here the CDR3 DNA reads TGTGCCAGCAGCTTGGGTATGTCGACTAGCGGAGGGAACTTC. The full variable domain, completed using reference TRBV5-6 and TRBJ2-7, is DAGVTQSPTHLIKTRGQQVTLRCSPKSGHDTVSWYQQALGQGPQFIFQYYEEEERQRGNFPDRFSGHQFPNYSSELNVNALLLGDSALYLCASSLGMSTSGGNFGPGTRLTVT.

The rearrangement joins TRBV7-3 to TRBJ2-3; TRBD1 agrees at 9 bases. Germline CDR1 reads SGHTA; CDR2 reads FQGTGA. This CDR3 is built from 14 residues. J gave up 5 bases and V 3 bases, and 3 bases lay outside the gene matches. The CDR3 protein is CASSFGQGIDTQYF. In DNA form, the CDR3 reads TGTGCCAGCAGCTTCGGACAGGGGATAGATACGCAGTATTTT.

This clone has only one observation. Here the CDR3 reads CASSLWLAGPRLMDTQYF. CDR3 sequence (DNA): TGTGCCAGCAGCTTGTGGCTAGCGGGACCCCGTTTAATGGATACGCAGTATTTT. The genes are TRBV5-6 and TRBJ2-3; TRBD2 aligns across 9 bases. Germline loops: CDR1 SGHDT, CDR2 YYEEEE. The length of the CDR3 is 18 residues. The V gene end was trimmed by 1 base and the J gene end by 6 bases; junction bases not matched to a gene: 15.

The chain has TRBV9 and TRBJ2-1, with 8 nucleotides matching TRBD2. CDR3 length equals 17 residues. The V segment lost 1 base and the J segment 8 bases; nucleotides outside the gene matches: 14. The germline CDR1 and CDR2 sequences are SGDLS and YYNGEE. This CDR3 is CASSVSLMSGSGYEQFF. In nucleotides, the CDR3 is TGTGCCAGCAGCGTATCACTGATGAGCGGGAGTGGGTATGAGCAGTTCTTC.